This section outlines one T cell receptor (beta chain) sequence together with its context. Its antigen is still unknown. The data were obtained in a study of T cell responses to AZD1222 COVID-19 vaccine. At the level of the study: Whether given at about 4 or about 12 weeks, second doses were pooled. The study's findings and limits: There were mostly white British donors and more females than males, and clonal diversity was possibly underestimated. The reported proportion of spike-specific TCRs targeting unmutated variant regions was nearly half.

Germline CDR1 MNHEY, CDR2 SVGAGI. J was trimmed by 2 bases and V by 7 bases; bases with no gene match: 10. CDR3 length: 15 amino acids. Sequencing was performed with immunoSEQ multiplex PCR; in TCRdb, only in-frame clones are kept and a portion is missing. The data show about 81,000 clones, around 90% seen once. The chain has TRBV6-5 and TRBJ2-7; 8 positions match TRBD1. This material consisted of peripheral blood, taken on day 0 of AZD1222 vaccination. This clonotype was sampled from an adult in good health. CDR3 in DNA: TGTGCCAGCACCCCGGCGGGGACAGGAGCCTACGAGCAGTACTTC. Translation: CASTPAGTGAYEQYF.